A single TCR beta chain is shown here with its context. No antigen is known for it. The PCR made use of 60 Vbeta and 13 Jbeta primers. Generated by immunoSEQ multiplex PCR, the TCRdb table keeps only in-frame clones and is missing some. This table has 130,000 to 150,000 clones, approximately 80% appearing once. The data derive from a study of cytomegalovirus exposure and HLA in healthy donors. Study findings and constraints: For cytomegalovirus status, the classifier reportedly gave diagnoses with high specificity and sensitivity. Later analysis showed TCR association rates varying by HLA locus, highest for DRB1 and lowest for HLA-C. Analysis was carried out at a later point, and it linked a missense DCLRE1C variant to TCR beta V- and J-gene trimming.

CDR3 length equals 12 residues. V was pared by 11 bases and J by 3 bases, with 11 bases between. Germline values: CDR1 MGHDK, CDR2 SYGVNS. The genes are TRBV25-1 and TRBJ1-3; D uncertain. The source material was PBMCs. The clonotype comes from a female donor in good health and CMV-seronegative. The CDR3 spells CASHSRGNTIYF. CDR3 nucleotide sequence: TGTGCCTCCCACTCCCGTGGAAACACCATATATTTT.